Only a few counts were recorded for the clone carrying this T cell receptor beta chain. Its antigen is currently unknown. Preparation of the TCRbeta library involved a method that used unique molecular identifiers. TCRdb redid the calling of the PCR reads with MiXCR, one entry per CDR3 protein. Of about 830,000 distinct CDR3 sequences in the sample, 15% to 20% are singletons; the top ten hold about 4.6%. The CDR3 has 21 residues. V lost 1 base and J lost 4; bases outside the gene matches: 18. These data belong to a study of T-cell reconstitution after alpha-beta-depleted transplantation in children. Study results and limitations: Once a year had passed after transplant, T-cell counts and diversity came mostly from newly produced T cells. Some patients' high day-60 TCRbeta diversity was attributed to recipient cells surviving conditioning.

The receptor comes from a male patient aged 10-17 years who had a stem cell transplant for acute lymphoblastic leukemia, so the T cells may come from the graft donor. The sequenced sample was PBMCs, mostly from graft donor cells, obtained 360 days after TCRalphabeta/CD19-depleted stem cell transplant. The chain combines TRBV12-3 or TRBV12-4 with TRBJ2-1; 11 bases map to TRBD2. The DNA for the CDR3 is TGTGCCAGCAGTTTAGGCAGGACCGGGACTAGCGGCGAGGGGCGGTACAATGAGCAGTTCTTC. Translation: CASSLGRTGTSGEGRYNEQFF.